This record concerns one T cell receptor (beta chain) sequence. Antigen specificity is unknown. These data belong to a study of response to subunit inactivated influenza vaccine. Study outcomes and limitations: Researchers suggested that each seasonal influenza vaccination recruits few new T cells.

The CDR3 contains 14 residues. The V gene's germline CDR1 is MNHEY and CDR2 SVGAGI. Trimming shortened V by 4 bases and J by 6 bases, and 15 bases separated the two germline ends. MiXCR, run by TCRdb on the RT-PCR reads, gives a single entry per CDR3 protein. The table lists 800,000 to 1,000,000 distinct CDR3 sequences, about 20% of them singletons. The V and J genes are TRBV6-5 and TRBJ1-1, with TRBD1 as a possible D gene (6 bases). The specimen was PBMCs from blood, collected approximately 5 days after vaccination. This TCR was recovered from a man aged 50-60 years who received an inactivated influenza vaccine. The CDR3 protein is CASSWGRGVSEAFF. CDR3 bases: TGTGCCAGCAGTTGGGGCAGGGGTGTCTCTGAAGCTTTCTTT.